This entry features one T cell receptor beta chain sequence. What it recognizes is unknown. The sample comes from a study of CD8 T cells in Susac syndrome. Peripheral blood CD8+ and CD4+ T cells were profiled by TCR beta sequencing. Germline CDR1 and CDR2: MNHEY and SMNVEV (reference sequence). The CDR3 consists of 13 residues. V was trimmed by 8 bases and J by 13 bases, leaving 18 bases between them. Study-level results: As the study acknowledged, the number of individuals who were part of its TCR sequencing and HLA analysis was relatively small.

RNA amounts of about 0.5 to 1 ug underwent reverse transcription with random hexamers. The CDR3 of TCR beta was amplified by immunoSEQ multiplex PCR across 54 Vbeta and 13 Jbeta. TCRdb re-called the immunoSEQ multiplex PCR reads through MiXCR, storing one row per CDR3 protein. The sample has about 280,000 distinct CDR3 sequences, 70% to 90% seen once. The genes are TRBV27 and TRBJ1-6; D perhaps matches TRBD1 (5 bases). Material: CD8+ T cells from PBMCs. This TCR was sampled from a human donor with multiple sclerosis. The CDR3 DNA reads TGTGCCAGCCGCCGCGGGGCGGGGGTGCCCCTCCACTTT. It encodes CASRRGAGVPLHF.